The 28 T cell receptor beta chains presented below share a single source sample, sequenced in a study of control samples from healthy donors and cancer patients. The protocol was immunoSEQ multiplex PCR, while the TCRdb copy is restricted to in-frame clones and leaves out a portion. Of about 93,000 clones detected, 88% appear once; the ten largest clones hold about an eighth. Material: blood. The receptors were gathered from a woman in her 70s in good health.

CDR3: CASSEYRDIYGYTF. CDR3 DNA sequence: TGTGCCAGCAGTGAATATCGGGACATCTATGGCTACACCTTC. The rearrangement links TRBV25-1 to TRBJ1-2, with D possibly TRBD1 on 6 matching bases. The germline CDR1 and CDR2 sequences are MGHDK and SYGVNS. The CDR3 runs to 14 residues. V lost 0 bases and J lost 4, with 9 bases in between.

The rearrangement uses TRBV5-4 and TRBJ1-1; 8 bases align to TRBD1. J gave up 6 bases and V 0 bases, and 10 bases lay outside the gene matches. The CDR3 spans 16 residues. Germline V CDR1 and CDR2: SGHNT, YYREEE (reference sequence). The CDR3 loop reads CASSLGGQGALAEAFF. The CDR3, as DNA: TGTGCCAGCAGCTTGGGTGGACAGGGTGCTTTAGCTGAAGCTTTCTTT. Variable domain in full (rest from reference TRBV5-4 and TRBJ1-1): ETGVTQSPTHLIKTRGQQVTLRCSSQSGHNTVSWYQQALGQGPQFIFQYYREEENGRGNFPPRFSGLQFPNYSSELNVNALELDDSALYLCASSLGGQGALAEAFFGQGTRLTVV.

This clone has just one count. The chain uses TRBV7-2 and TRBJ1-4; D not certain. Germline V gene data show CDR1 as SGHTA and CDR2 as FQGNSA. CDR3 size: 15 residues. With 1 base removed from V and 4 bases from J, the gap between germline ends came to 10 bases. Here the CDR3 reads CASSLGTDLNEKLFF. The CDR3 DNA follows: TGTGCCAGCAGCTTAGGGACGGACCTTAATGAAAAACTGTTTTTT.

The chain recombines TRBV30 with TRBJ1-4, with 7 bases identical to TRBD1. The CDR3 totals 17 residues. J lost 4 bases, V lost 7 bases, and 18 bases had no gene match. Germline V gene data show CDR1 as GTSNPN and CDR2 as SVGIG (reference sequence). In nucleotides, the CDR3 is TGTGCCTACAATTCCCATCCCGGGACAGCGAATAATGAAAAACTGTTTTTT. Translating gives CAYNSHPGTANNEKLFF.

This clone showed up just a few times. The chain has TRBV25-1 and TRBJ2-3; TRBD1 matches 9 bases. J lost 1 base, V lost 6 bases, and 2 bases had no gene match. CDR1 is MGHDK and CDR2 is SYGVNS in the germline V gene. CDR3 length: 14 residues. The CDR3 is CASSRDRGTDTQYF. In DNA form, the CDR3 reads TGTGCCAGCAGCCGGGACAGGGGCACAGATACGCAGTATTTT.

The chain employs TRBV6-5 and TRBJ1-1; D not certain. The germline V and J ends were trimmed by 4 bases and 2 bases, with 5 bases remaining between them. This CDR3 contains 12 residues. Germline V lookup: CDR1 MNHEY, CDR2 SVGAGI. In DNA, the CDR3 is TGTGCCAGCAGTTCTGTAAACACTGAAGCTTTCTTT. Translated: CASSSVNTEAFF.

This chain links TRBV5-4 with TRBJ2-7; maybe TRBD2 (5 bases). Trimming shortened V by 3 bases and J by 0 bases, and 16 bases separated the two germline ends. The CDR3 length is 16 residues. Germline CDR1 reads SGHNT; CDR2 reads YYREEE (reference sequence). Written as DNA, the CDR3 is TGTGCCAGCAGCTCCTCCCTTTCGGGGAGCTCCTACGAGCAGTACTTC. This gives the protein CASSSSLSGSSYEQYF.

The chain uses TRBV29-1 and TRBJ1-1; perhaps TRBD1 as D (6 bases). This CDR3 spans 14 amino acids. The ends were cut back, 7 bases at V and 0 bases at J, with 15 bases in the middle. Germline V gene lookup returns CDR1 SQVTM and CDR2 ANQGSEA. CDR3 nucleotide sequence: TGCAGCGCCGGAGGGGGGAACTTGAACACTGAAGCTTTCTTT. It specifies CSAGGGNLNTEAFF.

The chain is built from TRBV5-8 and TRBJ1-5; D call uncertain. The CDR3 is 15 residues long. Germline CDR1 is SGHTS and CDR2 is YDEGEE. V gave up 0 bases and J gave up 0 bases, with 7 bases separating them. The CDR3 reads CASSLVGGSNQPQHF. CDR3 nucleotide sequence: TGTGCCAGCAGCTTGGTGGGCGGTAGCAATCAGCCCCAGCATTTT.

This clone occurred once. V is TRBV30 and J is TRBJ2-1, with TRBD2 matching over 14 bases. J gave up 8 bases and V 0 bases, and 3 bases lay outside the gene matches. The CDR3 is 15 residues long. Per the germline V gene, CDR1 is GTSNPN and CDR2 is SVGIG (reference sequence). In nucleotides, the CDR3 is TGTGCCTGGAGTGTGGGACTAGCGGGAGTGGATGAGCAGTTCTTC. As protein: CAWSVGLAGVDEQFF.

The chain links TRBV5-6 to TRBJ1-2; D unclear. The CDR3 length is 15 residues. The V gene lost 0 bases and the J gene lost 4 bases, with 13 bases spanning the gap. The germline V gene has CDR1 SGHDT and CDR2 YYEEEE. CDR3 amino acids: CASSLGTERTYGYTF. Here the CDR3 DNA reads TGTGCCAGCAGCTTGGGTACGGAGAGGACCTATGGCTACACCTTC.

J is TRBJ1-5 and V is TRBV19, with D unclear. The germline V gene encodes CDR1 LNHDA and CDR2 SQIVND (reference sequence). Trimming removed 6 bases at V and 4 bases at J, with 19 bases between. This CDR3 contains 16 residues. As DNA, the CDR3 is TGTGCCAGTAGCACCCTAGCAAGGGCTCTAAATCAGCCCCAGCATTTT. Translating gives CASSTLARALNQPQHF.

The rearrangement joins TRBV7-8 to TRBJ2-5, with 7 bases identical to TRBD1. J lost 3 bases, V lost 3 bases, and 7 bases had no gene match. Germline assignment: CDR1 SGHVS and CDR2 FQNEAQ. The CDR3 contains 15 residues. CDR3 amino acids: CASSLLRDSKETQYF. CDR3 bases: TGTGCCAGCAGCTTGCTCCGGGACAGTAAAGAGACCCAGTACTTC.

As for this clone: Relative to the germline gene, one junction end is altered; a read error may explain this. The rearrangement uses TRBV6-5 and TRBJ1-1, with 7 positions matching TRBD1. Germline V gene data show CDR1 as MNHEY and CDR2 as SVGAGI. The CDR3 runs to 14 residues. The CDR3 nucleotides read TGTGCCAGCACTCCGACAGGGATGAACATTGAAGCTTTCTTT. The encoded protein is CASTPTGMNIEAFF.

The chain has TRBV2 and TRBJ1-6; 9 bases are shared with TRBD1. This CDR3 region has 14 residues. The V segment lost 7 bases and the J segment 9 bases; nucleotides outside the gene matches: 7. CDR1 and CDR2 (germline): SNHLY, FYNNEI. CDR3: CASIRTGVASPLHF. CDR3 coding DNA: TGTGCCAGCATTCGGACAGGGGTCGCTTCACCCCTCCACTTT.

The chain carries TRBV9 and TRBJ2-7; D may be TRBD1 (5 bases). CDR1 and CDR2 from the germline V gene are SGDLS and YYNGEE. The CDR3 length is 16 residues. Deletions cut 3 bases from V and 5 bases from J, with 21 bases between. The CDR3 sequence is CASSGGSWLEDHEQYF. CDR3 DNA sequence: TGTGCCAGCAGCGGGGGCAGTTGGCTAGAAGACCACGAGCAGTACTTC.

V and J are TRBV15 and TRBJ1-4; D gene uncertain. The CDR3 is made up of 14 amino acids. The germline V and J ends were trimmed by 1 base and 13 bases, with 16 bases remaining between them. Per the germline V gene, CDR1 is LNHNV and CDR2 is YYDKDF (reference sequence). CDR3 DNA sequence: TGTGCCACCAGCAGAGCCCCTTCAGTGGGAATACTGTTTTTT. Protein sequence: CATSRAPSVGILFF.

This chain joins TRBV10-3 and TRBJ1-1; a possible D gene is TRBD1 (5 bases). The germline V gene has CDR1 ENHRY and CDR2 SYGVKD. This CDR3 is built from 15 residues. The V end lost 2 bases, the J end lost 2 bases, and 12 bases lay between the germline ends. For the CDR3, the DNA is TGTGCCATCAGTGAGGCCAGGGTGATCAACACTGAAGCTTTCTTT. This codes for CAISEARVINTEAFF.

The V call is TRBV30, the J call TRBJ2-7, with a weak D call TRBD2 (5 bases). Germline assignment: CDR1 GTSNPN and CDR2 SVGIG (reference sequence). The CDR3 has 13 amino acids. V was cut by 0 bases and J by 4 bases, with 10 bases left in between. CDR3 sequence: CAWSVPGNYEQYF. CDR3 nucleotide sequence: TGTGCCTGGAGTGTCCCGGGGAATTACGAGCAGTACTTC.

The chain couples TRBV19 to TRBJ1-3; no definite D call. V was shortened by 7 bases and J by 0 bases, with 7 bases between the two germline ends. CDR1 LNHDA and CDR2 SQIVND come from the germline V gene (reference sequence). This CDR3 spans 13 amino acids. The CDR3 DNA is TGTGCCAGTAAAGGGAGCTCTGGAAACACCATATATTTT. Protein product: CASKGSSGNTIYF.

J is TRBJ1-2 and V is TRBV29-1; weak D call: TRBD1 (5 bases). The CDR3 spans 10 residues. Germline-derived CDR1 and CDR2 are SQVTM and ANQGSEA. Trimming pared 6 bases from V and 9 bases from J, leaving 11 bases between. CDR3 loop: CSVGPDSYTF. The DNA of the CDR3 is TGCAGCGTGGGGCCGGACAGCTACACCTTC.

The chain uses TRBV5-4 and TRBJ1-4; no clear D gene. The CDR3 spans 17 residues. Germline V lookup: CDR1 SGHNT, CDR2 YYREEE (reference sequence). V dropped 5 bases and J dropped 0 bases, with 17 bases sitting between them. CDR3 protein: CASSSEGTYATNEKLFF. DNA of the CDR3: TGTGCCAGCAGTTCTGAGGGCACCTATGCAACTAATGAAAAACTGTTTTTT.

The count of this clone is one. The V gene is TRBV18, the J gene TRBJ1-2; D may be TRBD1 (5 bases). Trimming took off 4 bases at V and 1 base at J, with 7 bases between the two ends. In germline, CDR1 is KGHSH, CDR2 LQKENI. The CDR3 is made up of 13 amino acids. CDR3 in amino acids: CASSLDINYGYTF. DNA for the CDR3: TGTGCCAGCTCACTGGACATTAACTATGGCTACACCTTC.

The table lists this clone with a count of one. J is TRBJ2-7 and V is TRBV28, with 7 positions matching TRBD1. This CDR3 has 14 amino acids. Germline CDR1 reads MDHEN; CDR2 reads SYDVKM. V dropped 2 bases and J dropped 2; count of bases not matched to a gene: 3. CDR3 DNA sequence: TGTGCCAGCAGTTTAGCAGGGGGACCCTACGAGCAGTACTTC. Amino acids: CASSLAGGPYEQYF.

The genes are TRBV12-3 or TRBV12-4 and TRBJ2-2; possibly TRBD1 for D (6 bases). The ends were cut back, 6 bases at V and 6 bases at J, with 11 bases in the middle. The CDR3 sequence is 13 residues long. CDR3 DNA: TGTGCCAGCAGAAAGGGGGACCCCGGGGAGCTGTTTTTT. It yields the protein CASRKGDPGELFF.

The chain couples TRBV12-3 or TRBV12-4 to TRBJ1-1, with D possibly TRBD1 on 5 matching bases. Trimming left V 2 bases short and J 8 bases short, with 12 bases between. The CDR3 is made up of 13 amino acids. The CDR3 DNA is TGTGCCAGCAGTTTAAGCGCGGCAGGGGAAGCTTTCTTT. Encoded protein: CASSLSAAGEAFF.

The chain combines TRBV10-2 with TRBJ1-1; 8 bases align to TRBD1. The CDR3 is made up of 16 amino acids. The trim removed 6 bases at V and 1 base at J, leaving 10 bases unmatched. Germline loops: CDR1 WSHSY, CDR2 SAAADI. CDR3 nucleotides: TGCGCCAGCAGGGTGAGGGGACAGGCGACGAACACTGAAGCTTTCTTT. It specifies CASRVRGQATNTEAFF.

J is TRBJ2-4 and V is TRBV20-1; D ambiguous. There are 11 residues in the CDR3. Germline V gene data show CDR1 as DFQATT and CDR2 as SNEGSKA (reference sequence). Deletions cut 3 bases from V and 6 bases from J, with 6 bases between. The CDR3 is CSASPGNIQYF. CDR3 DNA: TGCAGTGCTAGTCCTGGAAACATTCAGTACTTC.